This T cell receptor (beta chain) was observed in a study of glioma-infiltrating T cells after dendritic cell vaccination. This clone was detected once. Germline CDR1 is SGHVS and CDR2 is FQNEAQ. The CDR3 has 15 amino acids. The J segment lost 5 bases and the V segment lost 1 base, leaving 8 bases of the junction unmatched. TCRdb's table, derived via immunoSEQ multiplex PCR, lists solely in-frame clones and lacks some. This table holds just under 85,000 clones, about 90% found once. The gene calls are TRBV7-8 and TRBJ2-7; 7 nucleotides line up with TRBD1. The sequencing used blood, collected before dendritic cell vaccination. The receptor comes from a human donor with glioblastoma. CDR3 region: CASSLEQGRRDEQYF. The DNA of the CDR3 is TGTGCCAGCAGCTTAGAACAGGGGCGTCGCGACGAGCAGTACTTC.